The 20 T cell receptor beta chains reported below all come from one sample, sequenced in a study of T cells in narcolepsy. Assay: immunoSEQ multiplex PCR; the TCRdb copy retains only in-frame clones and omits some. The sample shows about 27,000 clones, around 74% of them seen only once. The specimen sequenced was memory (CD45RA-) CD4+ T cells from blood. These receptors all stem from a human donor in good health.

The chain is built from TRBV27 and TRBJ2-1, with a tentative D call TRBD2 (6 bases). Germline lookup yields CDR1 MNHEY and CDR2 SMNVEV (reference sequence). The CDR3 totals 18 residues. V was shortened by 7 bases and J by 1 base, with 23 bases between the two germline ends. This CDR3 reads CASKRRASRSQSYNEQFF. The CDR3 DNA reads as TGTGCCAGCAAACGGAGGGCTAGCAGGAGCCAATCCTACAATGAGCAGTTCTTC.

The CDR3 bases are TGCGCCAGCTTAGACGTCTCCTACGAGCAGTACTTC. Amino acid sequence: CASLDVSYEQYF. The chain carries TRBV10-1 and TRBJ2-7; no reliable D call. Per the germline V gene, CDR1 is WNHNN and CDR2 is SYGVQD (reference sequence). This CDR3 is 12 amino acids long. V was cut by 8 bases and J by 0 bases, with 8 bases left in between.

The CDR3 region is CASRGDSLAKNIQYF. The DNA of the CDR3 is TGTGCCAGCAGGGGGGACAGCCTAGCCAAAAACATTCAGTACTTC. The chain links TRBV2 to TRBJ2-4, with TRBD1 identical over 7 bases. The CDR3 is 15 residues long. CDR1 and CDR2 (germline): SNHLY, FYNNEI. With V trimmed by 6 bases and J by 0 bases, 5 bases remained unmatched. The variable domain in full, with the rest retrieved from reference TRBV2 and TRBJ2-4, is EPEVTQTPSHQVTQMGQEVILRCVPISNHLYFYWYRQILGQKVEFLVSFYNNEISEKSEIFDDQFSVERPDGSNFTLKIRSTKLEDSAMYFCASRGDSLAKNIQYFGAGTRLSVL.

This clone occurred once. The chain joins TRBV5-1 to TRBJ2-7; 10 nucleotides match TRBD1. Germline assignment: CDR1 SGHRS and CDR2 YFSETQ. The ends lost 4 bases at V and 5 bases at J; junction bases unmatched: 6. The length of the CDR3 is 14 residues. The CDR3: CASSTGTGVHEQYF. The CDR3 DNA reads as TGCGCCAGCAGCACCGGGACAGGGGTTCACGAGCAGTACTTC.

CDR3 amino acids: CASSEEWSPGNQPQHF. CDR3 bases: TGTGCCAGCAGTGAAGAGTGGAGCCCTGGGAATCAGCCCCAGCATTTT. The chain couples TRBV6-1 to TRBJ1-5; D remains ambiguous. The CDR3 is made up of 16 amino acids. CDR1 and CDR2 (germline): MNHNS, SASEGT. Trimming stripped 1 base from V and 4 bases from J, with 14 bases between.

This chain connects TRBV7-2 to TRBJ2-7; 9 nucleotides line up with TRBD2. The CDR3 consists of 15 residues. Germline loops: CDR1 SGHTA, CDR2 FQGNSA. V shed 5 bases and J 5 bases; nucleotides not matched to a gene: 10. Written as DNA, the CDR3 is TGTGCCAGCAGCGCCCGCGGGGGGGGGCCCCACGAGCAGTACTTC. Translation: CASSARGGGPHEQYF.

J is TRBJ1-5 and V is TRBV7-8; possible D gene TRBD1, 6 bases. Looked up from germline, CDR1 is SGHVS and CDR2 is FQNEAQ. The CDR3 sequence is 17 residues long. V shed 1 base and J shed 2 bases, with 15 bases lying between them. The CDR3 region has the DNA TGTGCCAGCAGCTTAGTGGGGGGCCCGGGAGGCAATCAGCCCCAGCATTTT. Amino acid sequence: CASSLVGGPGGNQPQHF.

The chain uses TRBV11-2 and TRBJ2-7, with 7 nucleotides matching TRBD2. Germline V lookup: CDR1 SGHAT, CDR2 FQNNGV. This CDR3 is built from 13 residues. The junction had 2 bases not matched to a gene; V was cut back by 6 bases and J by 0 bases. The CDR3: CASRGGNSYEQYF. CDR3 nucleotide sequence: TGTGCCAGCAGGGGGGGGAACTCCTACGAGCAGTACTTC.

This chain joins TRBV7-9 and TRBJ1-6; TRBD1 agrees at 10 bases. The V gene end was trimmed by 6 bases and the J gene end by 5 bases; junction bases not matched to a gene: 4. CDR3 length: 15 amino acids. Germline loops: CDR1 SEHNR, CDR2 FQNEAQ (reference sequence). CDR3 loop: CASRGGQGHNSPLHF. The CDR3 bases are TGTGCCAGCAGGGGGGGACAGGGGCATAATTCACCCCTCCACTTT.

This sequence joins TRBV7-2 and TRBJ1-6; weak D call: TRBD1 (5 bases). V lost 0 bases and J 5 bases, leaving 8 bases between the germline ends. This CDR3 is 15 amino acids long. Germline CDR1 is SGHTA and CDR2 is FQGNSA. For the CDR3, the DNA is TGTGCCAGCAGCTTAGCGGGGGGGGATAATTCACCCCTCCACTTT. Translating it yields CASSLAGGDNSPLHF.

The chain couples TRBV30 to TRBJ1-6, with 8 bases matching TRBD1. V shed 3 bases and J 6 bases; nucleotides not matched to a gene: 7. This CDR3 is 15 amino acids long. Germline V gene data show CDR1 as GTSNPN and CDR2 as SVGIG (reference sequence). The CDR3 sequence: CAWRARTGSNSPLHF. DNA for the CDR3: TGTGCCTGGAGAGCCCGGACAGGGAGTAATTCACCCCTCCACTTT.

This sequence joins TRBV9 and TRBJ2-1; 7 bases map to TRBD1. This CDR3 has 15 residues. In germline, CDR1 is SGDLS, CDR2 YYNGEE. V lost 0 bases to trimming and J lost 5 bases; unmatched junction nucleotides: 5. DNA of the CDR3: TGTGCCAGCAGCGTAGGGGGACAGTACGACAATGAGCAGTTCTTC. This codes for CASSVGGQYDNEQFF.

The chain employs TRBV5-1 and TRBJ1-2; no firm D call. The CDR3 runs to 15 residues. Germline-derived CDR1 and CDR2 are SGHRS and YFSETQ. V lost 0 bases, J lost 7 bases, and 16 bases lay in between. CDR3 in amino acids: CASSLGAREYGGYTF. DNA of the CDR3: TGCGCCAGCAGCTTGGGTGCCCGGGAGTATGGTGGCTACACCTTC.

The chain links TRBV28 to TRBJ1-2; D gene uncertain. The CDR3 extends over 15 amino acids. CDR1 is MDHEN, CDR2 SYDVKM, per germline. V was shortened by 7 bases and J by 0 bases, with 15 bases between the two germline ends. The CDR3 loop reads CASKKGFFANYGYTF. The CDR3, as DNA: TGTGCCAGCAAAAAGGGTTTCTTCGCTAACTATGGCTACACCTTC.

The chain carries TRBV30 and TRBJ1-6; D not certain. Germline V gene sequence: CDR1 GTSNPN, CDR2 SVGIG (reference sequence). This CDR3 contains 13 residues. The V gene lost 7 bases and the J gene lost 5 bases, with 12 bases spanning the gap. The CDR3 DNA follows: TGTGCCTCCCGAACGAAGAATAATTCACCCCTCCACTTT. It is translated as CASRTKNNSPLHF.

This chain links TRBV15 with TRBJ1-2; 7 bases are a match to TRBD1. Germline V gene data show CDR1 as LNHNV and CDR2 as YYDKDF (reference sequence). The CDR3 spans 15 residues. V lost 1 base and J lost 4; bases outside the gene matches: 6. The CDR3 region has the DNA TGTGCCACCAGCAGAGTAAGGGACAGCCCCTATGGCTACACCTTC. Translating it yields CATSRVRDSPYGYTF.

The sample holds a few counts of this clone. This rearrangement joins TRBV28 to TRBJ2-4; TRBD1 matches at 9 bases. V lost 5 bases, J lost 10 bases, and 12 bases stayed unmatched. Per the germline V gene, CDR1 is MDHEN and CDR2 is SYDVKM. CDR3 length equals 15 residues. The chain's CDR3 is CASSGQGPQAAIQYF. The CDR3 DNA sequence: TGTGCCAGCAGTGGACAGGGGCCCCAGGCTGCTATTCAGTACTTC.

V and J are TRBV28 and TRBJ2-6; 7 bases map to TRBD1. The trim removed 6 bases at V and 0 bases at J, leaving 5 bases unmatched. CDR3 length: 16 residues. Germline loops: CDR1 MDHEN, CDR2 SYDVKM. CDR3 coding DNA: TGTGCCAGCAGGACAGGGACGTACTCTGGGGCCAACGTCCTGACTTTC. Its translation: CASRTGTYSGANVLTF.

This clone was observed a few times. The chain carries TRBV6-5 and TRBJ1-3, with D maybe TRBD1 (6 bases). Looked up from germline, CDR1 is MNHEY and CDR2 is SVGAGI. Between the trimmed V and J ends, which lost 2 bases and 0 bases, there was a span of 8 bases. The CDR3 length is 15 residues. The chain's CDR3 is CASSYRGSSGNTIYF. Written as DNA, the CDR3 is TGTGCCAGCAGTTACAGGGGGAGCTCTGGAAACACCATATATTTT.

The rearrangement joins TRBV9 to TRBJ2-1; no clear D gene. The CDR3 has 15 residues. Germline V CDR1 and CDR2: SGDLS, YYNGEE. The V gene lost 0 bases and the J gene lost 4 bases, with 11 bases spanning the gap. The CDR3 loop reads CASSVDRQPYNEQFF. In DNA form, the CDR3 reads TGTGCCAGCAGCGTAGATCGTCAACCATACAATGAGCAGTTCTTC.